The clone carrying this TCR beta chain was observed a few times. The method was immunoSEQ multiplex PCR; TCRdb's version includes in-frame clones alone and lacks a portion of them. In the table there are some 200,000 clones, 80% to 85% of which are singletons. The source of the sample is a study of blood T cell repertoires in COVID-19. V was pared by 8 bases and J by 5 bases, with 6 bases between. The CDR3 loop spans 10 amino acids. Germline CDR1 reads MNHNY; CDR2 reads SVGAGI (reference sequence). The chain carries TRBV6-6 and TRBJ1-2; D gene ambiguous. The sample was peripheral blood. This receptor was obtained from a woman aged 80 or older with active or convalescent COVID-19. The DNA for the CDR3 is TGTGCCAGCGGCATGTATGGCTACACCTTC. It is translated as CASGMYGYTF.